This T cell receptor beta chain is drawn from a study of identical twins. Notes on the study in general: Cord blood beta clonotypes present at high abundance carried fewer insertions; no such pattern appeared in memory repertoires.

Only healthy Caucasians were enrolled as donors. In this sample, this clonotype turned up a few times. Its antigen remains unidentified. A universal primer site was added by template switching, and unique molecular identifiers were carried by the cDNA. TCRdb passed the 5' RACE reads through MiXCR, listing each CDR3 protein once. The table lists about 890,000 distinct CDR3 sequences, around an eighth of them singletons. The data were also submitted as part of a second study, on yellow fever vaccine responses in identical twins.

The receptor was derived from a woman aged 18-29 years in good health. Source material: PBMCs.

CDR3 DNA sequence: TGCAGTGCTAGGGGACTAGCGGGATTGAATGAGCAGTTCTTC. Its translation: CSARGLAGLNEQFF. The J gene is TRBJ2-1, the V gene TRBV20-1; 13 positions match TRBD2. The CDR3 covers 14 residues. From germline, CDR1 is DFQATT and CDR2 SNEGSKA (reference sequence). J lost 7 bases, V lost 3 bases, and 3 bases had no gene match.